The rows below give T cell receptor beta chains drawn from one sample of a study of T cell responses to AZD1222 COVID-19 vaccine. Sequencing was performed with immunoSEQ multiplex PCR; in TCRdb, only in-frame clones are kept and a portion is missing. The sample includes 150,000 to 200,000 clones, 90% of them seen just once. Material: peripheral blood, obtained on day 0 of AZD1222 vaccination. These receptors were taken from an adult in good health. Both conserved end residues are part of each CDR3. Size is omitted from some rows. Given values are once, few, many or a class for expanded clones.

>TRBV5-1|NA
CASSQGQGSSPLHF
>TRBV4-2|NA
CASSPLGGNYGYTF
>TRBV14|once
CASSQARGVGYGYTF
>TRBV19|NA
CASSKEVRRQEQFF
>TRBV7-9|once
CASSDGNQPQHF
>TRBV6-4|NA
CASSDSDLRQPQHF
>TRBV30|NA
CAWSLTRTGRGYTF
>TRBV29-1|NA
CRGSLVKGLAYGYTF
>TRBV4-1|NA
CASSQRDNYEQYF
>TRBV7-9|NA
CASSPGGTGAPQHF
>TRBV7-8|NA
CASSDGHSGNTIYF
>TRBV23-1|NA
CASSHQGVTEAFF
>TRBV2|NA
CASSDPKTSGGPGGQFF
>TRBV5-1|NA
CASSLFGRELFF
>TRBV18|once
CASSRGTGEGEQYF
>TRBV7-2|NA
CASSLGGPDEQYF
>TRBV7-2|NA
CASSPGPAGGNYGYTF
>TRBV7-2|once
CASSPPGAGEETQYF
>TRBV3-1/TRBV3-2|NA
CASSAHIAKNIQYF
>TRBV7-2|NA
CASSLAIPGGPGELFF
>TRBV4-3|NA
CASSQAGGAGTDTQYF
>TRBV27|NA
CASSGTAGNTIYF
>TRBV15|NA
CATSRSGANVLTF
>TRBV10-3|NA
CAISGDRGNSPLHF
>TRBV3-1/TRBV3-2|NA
CASSPARTGGNYGYTF
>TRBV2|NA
CASSERGPYNEQFF
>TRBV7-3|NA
CASSLTLEHEQFF
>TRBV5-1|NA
CASSLGQGKGAETQYF
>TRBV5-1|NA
CASSLRDRGLAEAFF
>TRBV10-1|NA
CASSESPGKNSPLHF
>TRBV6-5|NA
CASTPGDRPGYTF
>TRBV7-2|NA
CASSLGQNYGYTF
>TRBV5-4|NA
CASRQQGMSYEQYF
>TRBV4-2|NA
CASSQGLPSTDTQYF
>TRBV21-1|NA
CASSRPGASEPQHF
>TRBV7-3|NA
CASSRDPGLAGGPSSTDTQYF
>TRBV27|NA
CASSKRDREQYF
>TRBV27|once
CASSLYGRGLYGYTF
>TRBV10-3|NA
CAIIRGKSTDTQYF
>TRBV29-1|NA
CSVLAGGSSGNTIYF
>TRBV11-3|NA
CASSTSGAGELFF
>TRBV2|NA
CASTGRGIGGSGANVLTF
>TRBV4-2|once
CASSQDLVEGEEDEKLFF
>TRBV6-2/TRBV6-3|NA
CASSYPLVSGLTETQYF
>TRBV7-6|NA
CASSLGGANVLTF
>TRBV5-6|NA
CASSWIGVGNEQFF
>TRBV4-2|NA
CASSQDVSSNTEAFF
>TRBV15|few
CATSRDDQTQYF
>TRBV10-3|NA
CAIRKTLGQGADEQYF
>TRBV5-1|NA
CASSAVGGANTEAFF
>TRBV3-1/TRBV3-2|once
CASSQDADPPNAQHF